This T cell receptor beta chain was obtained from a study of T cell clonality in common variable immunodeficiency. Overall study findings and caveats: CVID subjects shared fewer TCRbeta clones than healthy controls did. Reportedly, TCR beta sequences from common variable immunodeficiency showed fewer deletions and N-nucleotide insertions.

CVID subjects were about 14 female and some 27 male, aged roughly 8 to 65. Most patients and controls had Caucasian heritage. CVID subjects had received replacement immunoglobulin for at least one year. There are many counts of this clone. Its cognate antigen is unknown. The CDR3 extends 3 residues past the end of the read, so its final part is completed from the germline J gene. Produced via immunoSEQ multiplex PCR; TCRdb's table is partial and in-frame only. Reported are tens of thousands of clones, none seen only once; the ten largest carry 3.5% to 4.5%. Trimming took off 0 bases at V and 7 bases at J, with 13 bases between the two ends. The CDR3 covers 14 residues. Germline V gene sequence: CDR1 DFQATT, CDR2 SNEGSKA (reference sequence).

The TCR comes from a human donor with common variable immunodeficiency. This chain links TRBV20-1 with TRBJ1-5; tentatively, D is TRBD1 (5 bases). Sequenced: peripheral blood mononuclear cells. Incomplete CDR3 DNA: TGCAGTGCTAGAGATCGGAAGCGGGGGCAGCCC. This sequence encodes CSARDRKRGQP. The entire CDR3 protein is CSARDRKRGQPQHF.